This T cell receptor (beta chain) was recorded in a study of a mutant IDH1 vaccine in newly diagnosed glioma. Study-level information: Vaccines were begun 4-6 weeks after radiotherapy alone, or with temozolomide cycles.

The CDR3 is 15 residues long. The germline CDR1 and CDR2 sequences are SNHLY and FYNNEI. Trimming shortened V by 4 bases and J by 2 bases, and 9 bases separated the two germline ends. Time point denoted: week 47, end of study. One vaccine dose held 300 ug of mutant IDH1 20-mer peptide and came with topical imiquimod. This clone was seen only a few times. Its target is not known. Using immunoSEQ multiplex PCR, the repertoire was profiled, and TCRdb retains in-frame clones only, with some absent. The sample lists approximately 84,000 clones; around four fifths were seen once. This receptor was identified in a man in his forties or fifties with glioma. The chain employs TRBV2 and TRBJ2-6, with unresolved D. Sequencing used PBMCs, obtained from a glioma patient whose treatment included an IDH1 peptide vaccine. The CDR3 region is CASSGMGTGANVLTF. CDR3 nucleotide sequence: TGTGCCAGCAGTGGTATGGGAACTGGGGCCAACGTCCTGACTTTC.